This T cell receptor beta chain came from a study of blood T cells in healthy people across ages. A sample-barcoded 5' primer and a J-beta primer mix were used in a second PCR of about 7 to 12 cycles. TCRdb ran MiXCR on the 5' RACE reads and lists one entry per CDR3 protein. The data contain around 1,500,000 distinct CDR3 sequences, approximately 40% of them singletons. The CDR3 sequence is 14 residues long. Germline V CDR1 and CDR2: MNHEY, SVGAGI. V shed 4 bases and J 4 bases; nucleotides not matched to a gene: 7. The chain links TRBV6-5 to TRBJ2-7, with 7 bases that match TRBD1. Material: blood. The receptor was isolated from a woman aged 18-29 years in good health. The CDR3 DNA is TGTGCCAGCAGTTTAGGGACAGAGGCTTACGAGCAGTACTTC. This gives the protein CASSLGTEAYEQYF.